This TCR beta chain was recorded in a study of blood T cell repertoires in COVID-19. Study-level background: Acute and convalescent COVID-19 samples came from the United States, Italy and Spain. PBMCs, B-cell-depleted T cells, or T cells were the source of the cDNA or gDNA that made up the material.

This clone occurred a few times. Trimming cost V 7 bases and J 5 bases, with 9 bases left between them. The CDR3 has 11 amino acids. CDR1 SGHRS and CDR2 YFSETQ come from the germline V gene. Authors' data handling: Amplification with reference gene primers provided the estimates of nucleated cell counts. Method: immunoSEQ multiplex PCR; TCRdb's copy keeps in-frame clones and lacks some. V and J calls and clone size follow that table, whereas D and trimming were derived from the DNA. This sample has about 190,000 clones, with about three quarters found just once. J is TRBJ1-1 and V is TRBV5-1; possibly TRBD1 for D (5 bases). Source material: peripheral blood. The TCR was taken from a woman older than 75 with active or convalescent COVID-19. The CDR3 bases are TGCGCCAGCGGCGGGGGGACTGAAGCTTTCTTT. Translation gives CASGGGTEAFF. Looking up the rest from reference TRBV5-1 and TRBJ1-1 gives the full variable domain: KAGVTQTPRYLIKTRGQQVTLSCSPISGHRSVSWYQQTPGQGLQFLFEYFSETQRNKGNFPGRFSGRQFSNSRSEMNVSTLELGDSALYLCASGGGTEAFFGQGTRLTVV.